This TCR beta chain emerged from a study of regulatory T cells in long-lasting Graves disease. Time point of the sample: persistent/refractory GD, antithyroid drugs over 5 years with positive TRAb. PBMC RNA served as the TCR library source. iRepertoire HTBI primers and Arm-PCR of CDR3 regions built TCR beta libraries. TCRdb fed the multiplex PCR reads into MiXCR, producing one record per CDR3 protein. The sample has under 450,000 distinct CDR3 sequences; around 24% are singletons. This clonotype was observed at least ten times. The material was peripheral blood mononuclear cells (PBMCs), obtained when the disease was refractory, from a patient treated with antithyroid drugs. This receptor was taken from a female donor with Graves disease.

The CDR3 reads CASSDVGNKAFF. CDR3 DNA sequence: TGTGCCAGCAGTGATGTGGGGAACAAAGCTTTCTTT. The V gene is TRBV2, the J gene TRBJ1-1; D remains unclear. Germline-derived CDR1 and CDR2 are SNHLY and FYNNEI. The V and J ends lost 3 bases and 9 bases respectively, with 11 bases between them. The CDR3 is made up of 12 amino acids. Full variable domain (outside the CDR3, taken from reference TRBV2 and TRBJ1-1): EPEVTQTPSHQVTQMGQEVILRCVPISNHLYFYWYRQILGQKVEFLVSFYNNEISEKSEIFDDQFSVERPDGSNFTLKIRSTKLEDSAMYFCASSDVGNKAFFGQGTRLTVV.